The next 18 T cell receptor beta chains were all read from a single sample in a study of shared clonotypes between healthy human individuals. Profiled with immunoSEQ multiplex PCR; TCRdb holds only in-frame clones, not every one. The table lists 400,000 to 550,000 clones, roughly 78% of them singletons. Sequenced material: PBMCs. The receptors derive from a woman aged 40 to 55 in good health. Some clones in this sample may be carry-over from other donors' samples.

The chain joins TRBV2 to TRBJ2-5; D gene unclear. The CDR3 spans 15 residues. V lost 1 base, J lost 2 bases, and 11 bases lay in between. The germline V gene has CDR1 SNHLY and CDR2 FYNNEI. The CDR3 spells CASSEVRTPQETQYF. The DNA of the CDR3 is TGTGCCAGCAGTGAAGTACGAACTCCGCAAGAGACCCAGTACTTC.

The chain's CDR3 is CASSVVGASDEQFF. CDR3 DNA: TGTGCCAGCAGCGTAGTCGGAGCGTCGGATGAGCAGTTCTTC. The gene calls are TRBV9 and TRBJ2-1; no definite D call. The CDR3 has 14 residues. CDR1 and CDR2 from the germline V gene are SGDLS and YYNGEE. V was trimmed by 0 bases and J by 8 bases, leaving 12 bases between them.

The J gene is TRBJ1-2, the V gene TRBV28, with 7 bases fitting TRBD1. The germline gives CDR1 MDHEN, CDR2 SYDVKM. CDR3 length: 13 residues. Trimming took 6 bases from V and 0 from J; bases not matched to a gene: 1. CDR3 amino acids: CASSTGANYGYTF. The CDR3 nucleotides are TGTGCCAGCAGCACAGGGGCTAACTATGGCTACACCTTC.

The chain employs TRBV19 and TRBJ2-1; 9 bases map to TRBD2. Germline lookup yields CDR1 LNHDA and CDR2 SQIVND (reference sequence). The trim removed 5 bases at V and 0 bases at J, leaving 8 bases unmatched. The CDR3 sequence is 17 residues long. The CDR3 DNA reads TGTGCCAGTAGTTCCGAGCTTAGCGGGGGCTCCTACAATGAGCAGTTCTTC. Amino acid sequence: CASSSELSGGSYNEQFF.

For the CDR3, the DNA is TGCGCCAGCAAAGACAGGGGCGACTACGAGCAGTACTTC. This translates into CASKDRGDYEQYF. J is TRBJ2-7 and V is TRBV5-1, with 8 nucleotides matching TRBD1. The CDR3 is 13 residues long. Germline V lookup: CDR1 SGHRS, CDR2 YFSETQ. J was trimmed by 3 bases and V by 6 bases; bases with no gene match: 5.

The V call is TRBV5-5, the J call TRBJ1-1, with unresolved D. V was trimmed by 6 bases and J by 1 base, leaving 13 bases between them. The CDR3 totals 14 residues. CDR1 and CDR2 from the germline V gene are SGHKS and YYEKEE (reference sequence). The CDR3 sequence is CASTQGRRNTEAFF. For the CDR3, the DNA is TGTGCCAGCACCCAAGGGAGGAGGAACACTGAAGCTTTCTTT.

J is TRBJ2-3 and V is TRBV5-1; 8 positions match TRBD2. V lost 3 bases and J lost 5; bases outside the gene matches: 8. Germline-derived CDR1 and CDR2 are SGHRS and YFSETQ. This CDR3 has 15 amino acids. The CDR3: CASSWGTSGGDTQYF. The CDR3 region has the DNA TGCGCCAGCAGCTGGGGGACTAGTGGAGGAGATACGCAGTATTTT. Using reference TRBV5-1 and TRBJ2-3 for the parts outside the CDR3, the full variable domain is KAGVTQTPRYLIKTRGQQVTLSCSPISGHRSVSWYQQTPGQGLQFLFEYFSETQRNKGNFPGRFSGRQFSNSRSEMNVSTLELGDSALYLCASSWGTSGGDTQYFGPGTRLTVL.

The chain uses TRBV10-3 and TRBJ2-7; 7 bases are a match to TRBD2. The CDR3 loop spans 15 amino acids. J gave up 4 bases and V 6 bases, and 12 bases lay outside the gene matches. CDR1 is ENHRY and CDR2 is SYGVKD in the germline V gene. The DNA for the CDR3 is TGTGCCATCAGGTTAGGAGGGGAGGGCGTTTACGAGCAGTACTTC. Protein: CAIRLGGEGVYEQYF.

This clone was recorded many times. This chain joins TRBV10-3 and TRBJ2-1; TRBD2 matches 8 bases. The germline gives CDR1 ENHRY, CDR2 SYGVKD. Trimming cost V 6 bases and J 8 bases; bases outside gene matches: 15. The CDR3 runs to 16 residues. CDR3 in amino acids: CAIRGLARGAGDEQFF. Here the CDR3 DNA reads TGTGCCATCAGGGGGCTTGCTCGGGGAGCGGGGGATGAGCAGTTCTTC.

The gene calls are TRBV14 and TRBJ2-1; 8 bases line up with TRBD1. V lost 2 bases to trimming and J lost 5 bases; unmatched junction nucleotides: 11. This CDR3 is built from 17 residues. Germline CDR1 and CDR2: SGHDN and FVKESK. The CDR3 nucleotides read TGTGCCAGCAGCCAACGTCGGGGGACAGGTTGGGACAATGAGCAGTTCTTC. It encodes CASSQRRGTGWDNEQFF.

V usage is TRBV7-9 and J usage is TRBJ2-6, with 11 nucleotides matching TRBD1. CDR1 is SEHNR and CDR2 is FQNEAQ in the germline V gene (reference sequence). The junction had 12 bases not matched to a gene; V was cut back by 6 bases and J by 2 bases. The CDR3 contains 19 residues. In DNA form, the CDR3 reads TGTGCCAGCAGTTCACGCCCCGGACAGGGGGCGGCTGGGGCCAACGTCCTGACTTTC. It is translated as CASSSRPGQGAAGANVLTF.

This chain links TRBV29-1 with TRBJ2-5; D uncertain. V gave up 7 bases and J gave up 1 base, with 10 bases separating them. The CDR3 length is 12 residues. Germline CDR1 and CDR2: SQVTM and ANQGSEA. CDR3 in DNA: TGCAGCGCCTCCCCCTCCCAAGAGACCCAGTACTTC. Protein: CSASPSQETQYF.

This sequence joins TRBV28 and TRBJ2-2; no firm D call. From germline, CDR1 is MDHEN and CDR2 SYDVKM. The CDR3 has 16 amino acids. The ends were cut back, 2 bases at V and 3 bases at J, with 13 bases in the middle. The CDR3 is CASSLMRIRYTGELFF. The CDR3 nucleotides read TGTGCCAGCAGTTTAATGCGGATACGATACACCGGGGAGCTGTTTTTT.

The chain is built from TRBV30 and TRBJ2-5; a possible D gene is TRBD2 (5 bases). Germline V CDR1 and CDR2: GTSNPN, SVGIG (reference sequence). V was shortened by 2 bases and J by 1 base, with 8 bases between the two germline ends. The CDR3 length is 13 residues. CDR3 bases: TGTGCCTGGAGTTCACGGGGCCAAGAGACCCAGTACTTC. This encodes CAWSSRGQETQYF.

The sample holds a few counts of this clone. The chain links TRBV6-1 to TRBJ2-7, with TRBD2 as a possible D gene (6 bases). The V and J ends lost 2 bases and 4 bases respectively, with 15 bases between them. In germline, CDR1 is MNHNS, CDR2 SASEGT. The length of the CDR3 is 15 residues. The CDR3 sequence is CASSESSGGVYEQYF. CDR3 bases: TGTGCCAGCAGTGAAAGTTCGGGCGGGGTGTACGAGCAGTACTTC.

Concerning this clone itself: Other DNA sequences in the sample encode the same CDR3. In nucleotides, the CDR3 is TGTGCCAGCAGCCAAACCGGGACGGGGAATGAAAAACTGTTTTTT. Protein sequence: CASSQTGTGNEKLFF. The J gene is TRBJ1-4, the V gene TRBV4-2, with a weak D call TRBD1 (5 bases). Deletions cut 2 bases from V and 5 bases from J, with 12 bases between. Germline lookup yields CDR1 LGHNA and CDR2 YNFKEQ. This CDR3 comprises 15 residues.

Note on this clone: One end of the junction fails to match germline, which may point to a read error. This chain uses TRBV7-7 with TRBJ2-2; tentative D call: TRBD2 (5 bases). Germline V gene sequence: CDR1 SSHAT, CDR2 FNYEAQ (reference sequence). The CDR3 is 16 amino acids. In DNA form, the CDR3 reads TGTGCTAGCAGCCCACGGGGAAGGTTTGGTACCGGGGAGCTGTTTTTT. The encoded protein is CASSPRGRFGTGELFF.

This clone has a handful of counts. The rearrangement uses TRBV9 and TRBJ2-5; TRBD1 aligns across 8 bases. There are 15 residues in the CDR3. After removal of 3 bases from V and 1 base from J, the junction contained 5 bases not matched to a gene. Germline CDR1 reads SGDLS; CDR2 reads YYNGEE. CDR3: CASSAGQGVQETQYF. The CDR3, as DNA: TGTGCCAGCAGCGCCGGACAGGGCGTCCAAGAGACCCAGTACTTC.